The 3 T cell receptor beta chains in this list originate from one sample, sequenced in a study of a mutant IDH1 vaccine in newly diagnosed glioma. Repertoires were generated with immunoSEQ multiplex PCR, while TCRdb's copy carries only in-frame clones and drops some. This table has roughly 35,000 clones, more than 85% appearing once. Time point here: baseline, week 1 (first vaccination visit). The treatment: pre-vaccination baseline after standard-of-care therapy. Sample: PBMCs, taken from a glioma patient treated with radiotherapy, temozolomide or both. These receptors all come from a woman aged 40-49 years with glioma.

The chain joins TRBV7-2 to TRBJ1-2; 7 bases agree with TRBD1. Losses at the gene ends were 1 base for V and 4 bases for J; bases not matched to a gene: 9. The CDR3 extends over 16 amino acids. CDR1 SGHTA and CDR2 FQGNSA come from the germline V gene. The CDR3 nucleotides are TGTGCCAGCAGCTTAGTAAGGGGGCAGGGATCCTATGGCTACACCTTC. Protein sequence: CASSLVRGQGSYGYTF.

This clone has only a few counts. This rearrangement joins TRBV10-3 to TRBJ1-5; the match to TRBD1 covers 9 bases. The CDR3 is 19 amino acids. Per the germline V gene, CDR1 is ENHRY and CDR2 is SYGVKD. The V segment lost 0 bases and the J segment 6 bases; nucleotides outside the gene matches: 15. CDR3 region: CAISESTILRDRAGQPQHF. The CDR3 coding sequence is TGTGCCATCAGTGAGTCGACAATACTAAGGGACAGGGCGGGTCAGCCCCAGCATTTT.

The chain is built from TRBV29-1 and TRBJ2-2, with TRBD2 identical over 7 bases. J lost 0 bases, V lost 5 bases, and 3 bases had no gene match. The CDR3 loop spans 14 amino acids. From germline, CDR1 is SQVTM and CDR2 ANQGSEA. The DNA of the CDR3 is TGCAGCGTTACGGGACTAACGAACACCGGGGAGCTGTTTTTT. This translates into CSVTGLTNTGELFF.